The text below deals with one T cell receptor beta chain. Its specificity is not known. These data come from a study of cytomegalovirus exposure and HLA in healthy donors. The germline gives CDR1 LNHDA, CDR2 SQIVND (reference sequence). The CDR3 is made up of 15 amino acids. Trimming took 3 bases from V and 0 from J, leaving 9 bases between them. Whole-study results and caveats: Earlier analysis yielded a pattern in which most TCR beta V segments were productive about 90% or about 30% of the time.

The PCR had 60 Vbeta and 13 Jbeta primers. The protocol was immunoSEQ multiplex PCR, while the TCRdb copy is restricted to in-frame clones and leaves out a portion. Among roughly 200,000 clones listed, 77% were seen once. The sequence was collected from a woman aged 60-70 years in good health and CMV-seropositive. Sequencing was done on a sample of PBMCs. This chain links TRBV19 with TRBJ1-5; D is perhaps TRBD1 (6 bases). The CDR3 spells CASSITGYSNQPQHF. The CDR3 DNA reads TGTGCCAGTAGTATTACAGGGTATAGCAATCAGCCCCAGCATTTT.